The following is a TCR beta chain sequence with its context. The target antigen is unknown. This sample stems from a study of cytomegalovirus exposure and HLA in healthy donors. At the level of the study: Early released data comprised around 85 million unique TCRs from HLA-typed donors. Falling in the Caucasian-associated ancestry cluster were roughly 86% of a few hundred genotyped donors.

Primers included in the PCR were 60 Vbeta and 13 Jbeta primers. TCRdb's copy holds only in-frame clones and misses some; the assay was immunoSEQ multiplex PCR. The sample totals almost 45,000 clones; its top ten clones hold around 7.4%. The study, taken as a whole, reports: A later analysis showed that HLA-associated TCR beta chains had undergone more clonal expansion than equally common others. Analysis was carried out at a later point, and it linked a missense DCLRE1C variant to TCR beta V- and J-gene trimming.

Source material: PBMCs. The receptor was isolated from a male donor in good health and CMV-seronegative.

The CDR3: CASSWGTGSTDTQYF. The CDR3, as DNA: TGTGCCAGCAGTTGGGGGACAGGGAGCACAGATACGCAGTATTTT. The rearrangement links TRBV2 to TRBJ2-3, with 9 bases fitting TRBD1. The germline V gene has CDR1 SNHLY and CDR2 FYNNEI. CDR3 length equals 15 residues. After removal of 5 bases from V and 0 bases from J, the junction contained 3 bases not matched to a gene.